A single sample is the source of the 27 T cell receptor beta chains below, sequenced in a study of stem cell transplantation in POMP-related autoinflammatory disease. Data came from immunoSEQ multiplex PCR; TCRdb stores just in-frame clones and leaves some out. The sample carries approximately 11,000 clones, 85% to 90% recorded once. Their antigens are not known. Study findings and constraints: In patients with PRAID, every analyzed T-cell subset tended to show lower diversity and higher clonality. Patients with PRAID showed a restricted number of unique TRB V-J gene pairings.

Sequencing was performed on CD8+ T cells from PBMCs, taken before stem cell transplantation. The receptors come from a human donor with POMP-related autoinflammation and immune dysregulation (PRAID).

This clone was recorded only once. The rearrangement joins TRBV27 to TRBJ1-2; D is unclear. The length of the CDR3 is 13 residues. Trimming removed 6 bases at V and 4 bases at J, with 12 bases between. Germline V gene lookup returns CDR1 MNHEY and CDR2 SMNVEV (reference sequence). CDR3 nucleotides: TGTGCCAGCAGCGGAGGTACGTCCTATGGCTACACCTTC. Encoded protein: CASSGGTSYGYTF.

This rearrangement joins TRBV19 to TRBJ1-1; D unresolved. The CDR3 extends over 15 amino acids. Trimming cost V 5 bases and J 0 bases, with 13 bases left between them. Germline V gene data show CDR1 as LNHDA and CDR2 as SQIVND (reference sequence). The CDR3 sequence is CASSERRHLNTEAFF. In nucleotides, the CDR3 is TGTGCCAGTAGTGAGCGGAGACACCTGAACACTGAAGCTTTCTTT. The full variable domain, with the rest looked up from reference TRBV19 and TRBJ1-1, is DGGITQSPKYLFRKEGQNVTLSCEQNLNHDAMYWYRQDPGQGLRLIYYSQIVNDFQKGDIAEGYSVSREKKESFPLTVTSAQKNPTAFYLCASSERRHLNTEAFFGQGTRLTVV.

This clone has a single count. The chain couples TRBV28 to TRBJ2-5; TRBD2 matches 12 bases. The closer fit of TRBJ2-7 to the DNA end suggests the J call may be wrong. The CDR3 contains 16 residues. Germline V gene lookup returns CDR1 MDHEN and CDR2 SYDVKM. CDR3 nucleotide sequence: TGTGCCAGCAGCAACGGGACTAGCGGGTGGCCCTACGAGCAGTACTTC. Translation gives CASSNGTSGWPYEQYF.

The J gene is TRBJ2-1, the V gene TRBV12-5, with 10 bases that match TRBD2. V gave up 0 bases and J gave up 4 bases; unmatched junction bases: 6. CDR3 length: 17 amino acids. Germline values: CDR1 LGHNT, CDR2 FRNRAP. The CDR3 region has the DNA TGTGCTAGTGGTTTGGTACGAGCTAGCGGGAGATACAATGAGCAGTTCTTC. Translating gives CASGLVRASGRYNEQFF.

In this sample, this clone turned up once. The chain links TRBV5-1 to TRBJ1-1; D gene uncertain. The germline gives CDR1 SGHRS, CDR2 YFSETQ. Deletions cut 0 bases from V and 6 bases from J, with 9 bases between. This CDR3 has 13 residues. The CDR3 spells CASSLEGSAEAFF. For the CDR3, the DNA is TGCGCCAGCAGCTTGGAAGGGTCCGCTGAAGCTTTCTTT.

This chain connects TRBV10-2 to TRBJ1-1; the D gene is possibly TRBD1 (5 bases). CDR1 and CDR2 from the germline V gene are WSHSY and SAAADI. V was cut by 2 bases and J by 4 bases, with 8 bases left in between. The CDR3 is made up of 13 amino acids. CDR3 protein: CASSEGAFTEAFF. For the CDR3, the DNA is TGCGCCAGCAGTGAGGGGGCTTTCACTGAAGCTTTCTTT.

The CDR3 DNA follows: TGCAGCGTTGAGGACTCTGGAAACACCATATATTTT. It yields the protein CSVEDSGNTIYF. V gene TRBV29-1 combines with J gene TRBJ1-3; no firm D call. Per germline, CDR1 SQVTM and CDR2 ANQGSEA. The CDR3 sequence is 12 residues long. V dropped 3 bases and J dropped 0 bases, with 3 bases sitting between them.

This sequence joins TRBV30 and TRBJ1-1, with 10 bases that match TRBD1. The germline gives CDR1 GTSNPN, CDR2 SVGIG (reference sequence). V dropped 2 bases and J dropped 1; count of bases not matched to a gene: 13. This CDR3 region has 18 residues. CDR3 sequence (DNA): TGTGCCTGGAGTAGGGGGCCGGGACAGGGGTTTAGGAACACTGAAGCTTTCTTT. Its protein is CAWSRGPGQGFRNTEAFF.

V and J are TRBV27 and TRBJ2-7; maybe TRBD2 (6 bases). The germline V gene has CDR1 MNHEY and CDR2 SMNVEV (reference sequence). CDR3 length: 14 residues. The ends were cut back, 5 bases at V and 4 bases at J, with 15 bases in the middle. DNA for the CDR3: TGTGCCAGCAGTCCCGGCGGGGTAGGGTACGAGCAGTACTTC. Protein: CASSPGGVGYEQYF.

J is TRBJ2-1 and V is TRBV10-2; 7 positions agree with TRBD2. The V and J ends lost 4 bases and 5 bases, in that order; junction bases with no gene match: 11. Germline values: CDR1 WSHSY, CDR2 SAAADI. CDR3 length equals 16 residues. Here the CDR3 DNA reads TGCGCCAGCAGTGGAGGACTAGTTGGGGGGAACAATGAGCAGTTCTTC. It encodes CASSGGLVGGNNEQFF.

This clone was recorded once. The chain recombines TRBV10-3 with TRBJ2-3, with TRBD2 matching over 10 bases. With 2 bases clipped from V and 4 bases from J, the junction kept 9 bases outside the gene matches. This CDR3 spans 17 amino acids. Looked up from germline, CDR1 is ENHRY and CDR2 is SYGVKD. The CDR3 DNA follows: TGTGCCATCAGTGAGACAGCTAGCGGGGGTTCGGCAGATACGCAGTATTTT. Translating gives CAISETASGGSADTQYF.

The chain links TRBV27 to TRBJ1-4; D call uncertain. Germline-derived CDR1 and CDR2 are MNHEY and SMNVEV (reference sequence). V gave up 4 bases and J gave up 3 bases, with 12 bases separating them. The CDR3 runs to 15 residues. CDR3 in DNA: TGTGCCAGCAGTTCGAGGATTCAGGCTAATGAAAAACTGTTTTTT. It codes for CASSSRIQANEKLFF.

The chain uses TRBV29-1 and TRBJ2-5; D call uncertain. In germline, CDR1 is SQVTM, CDR2 ANQGSEA. Trimming took 4 bases from V and 5 from J, leaving 11 bases between them. The CDR3 is 12 amino acids. DNA for the CDR3: TGCAGCGTTGTAGGGAACGGGGAGACCCAGTACTTC. It yields the protein CSVVGNGETQYF.

CDR3 sequence: CASSYSWDSSNQPQHF. CDR3 coding DNA: TGTGCCAGCAGTTACTCGTGGGACAGTAGCAATCAGCCCCAGCATTTT. The chain has TRBV6-6 and TRBJ1-5, with 7 bases matching TRBD1. V lost 0 bases to trimming and J lost 0 bases; unmatched junction nucleotides: 2. This CDR3 has 16 amino acids. Germline assignment: CDR1 MNHNY and CDR2 SVGAGI (reference sequence).

The chain carries TRBV9 and TRBJ1-3; 8 nucleotides line up with TRBD1. Germline trimming cut 4 bases from V and 3 bases from J; bases unmatched to any gene: 6. CDR1 and CDR2 from the germline V gene are SGDLS and YYNGEE. This CDR3 is 15 amino acids long. In nucleotides, the CDR3 is TGTGCCAGCAGCTGGGAACAGGGGGGTGGAAACACCATATATTTT. It is translated as CASSWEQGGGNTIYF. The full variable domain, rest sourced from reference TRBV9 and TRBJ1-3, is DSGVTQTPKHLITATGQRVTLRCSPRSGDLSVYWYQQSLDQGLQFLIQYYNGEERAKGNILERFSAQQFPDLHSELNLSSLELGDSALYFCASSWEQGGGNTIYFGEGSWLTVV.

The rearrangement links TRBV7-6 to TRBJ1-1; D not resolved. Between the trimmed V and J ends, which lost 5 bases and 2 bases, there was a span of 12 bases. The CDR3 sequence is 14 residues long. Germline-derived CDR1 and CDR2 are SGHVS and FNYEAQ. Written as DNA, the CDR3 is TGTGCCAGCAGCGGGTCGAGTGGAAACACTGAAGCTTTCTTT. Translation: CASSGSSGNTEAFF.

The V gene is TRBV7-8, the J gene TRBJ2-3; TRBD1 matches 7 bases. Trimming cost V 5 bases and J 4 bases; bases outside gene matches: 9. Germline values: CDR1 SGHVS, CDR2 FQNEAQ. The CDR3 has 15 amino acids. CDR3 region: CASSPFDTGADTQYF. The CDR3 DNA reads TGTGCCAGCAGCCCTTTCGACACAGGGGCAGATACGCAGTATTTT. Full variable domain (missing parts from reference TRBV7-8 and TRBJ2-3): GAGVSQSPRYKVAKRGQDVALRCDPISGHVSLFWYQQALGQGPEFLTYFQNEAQLDKSGLPSDRFFAERPEGSVSTLKIQRTQQEDSAVYLCASSPFDTGADTQYFGPGTRLTVL.

This clone was counted a few times. This chain uses TRBV6-1 with TRBJ1-5; 9 nucleotides line up with TRBD1. The CDR3 consists of 17 residues. The V gene end was trimmed by 3 bases and the J gene end by 1 base; junction bases not matched to a gene: 7. CDR1 is MNHNS and CDR2 is SASEGT in the germline V gene. CDR3 amino acids: CASSEGTGTLSNQPQHF. In DNA, the CDR3 is TGTGCCAGCAGTGAGGGGACAGGGACACTCAGCAATCAGCCCCAGCATTTT.

The chain links TRBV4-2 to TRBJ2-1; TRBD2 agrees at 8 bases. Germline lookup yields CDR1 LGHNA and CDR2 YNFKEQ. V shed 0 bases and J 7 bases; nucleotides not matched to a gene: 11. The CDR3 totals 17 residues. The CDR3 DNA is TGTGCCAGCAGCCAAGATCGGCTAGCGGGCGTAGCTAATGAGCAGTTCTTC. It specifies CASSQDRLAGVANEQFF.

This sequence joins TRBV28 and TRBJ2-7, with 9 nucleotides matching TRBD2. With V trimmed by 5 bases and J by 5 bases, 7 bases remained unmatched. The germline CDR1 and CDR2 sequences are MDHEN and SYDVKM. The CDR3 has 14 residues. The CDR3 nucleotides read TGTGCCAGCAGTATCGGGACTAGCTTCCACGAGCAGTACTTC. Residues: CASSIGTSFHEQYF.

This clone was seen a handful of times. J is TRBJ2-7 and V is TRBV27; D might be TRBD2 (5 bases). V shed 3 bases and J shed 5 bases, with 11 bases lying between them. The CDR3 extends over 13 amino acids. CDR1 MNHEY and CDR2 SMNVEV come from the germline V gene (reference sequence). For the CDR3, the DNA is TGTGCCAGCAGTTTTGGGCGGGCGGACGAGCAGTACTTC. Amino acid sequence: CASSFGRADEQYF.

V is TRBV5-1 and J is TRBJ2-1, with a possible D match to TRBD1 (5 bases). Germline V gene data show CDR1 as SGHRS and CDR2 as YFSETQ. Trimming pared 2 bases from V and 0 bases from J, leaving 15 bases between. CDR3 length: 17 residues. CDR3 DNA: TGCGCCAGCAGCTTCGGGCAGGGCATTAGCTCCTACAATGAGCAGTTCTTC. Protein: CASSFGQGISSYNEQFF.

This clone was found a few times. Written as DNA, the CDR3 is TGTGCCAGCAGCTCTCCTCTAGCGGGAGCCTACGAGCAGTACTTC. Translating it yields CASSSPLAGAYEQYF. The rearrangement joins TRBV5-4 to TRBJ2-7; 10 nucleotides line up with TRBD2. V lost 3 bases, J lost 2 bases, and 5 bases stayed unmatched. The CDR3 extends over 15 amino acids. CDR1 and CDR2 (germline): SGHNT, YYREEE (reference sequence).

This chain joins TRBV7-9 and TRBJ2-6; D is perhaps TRBD1 (5 bases). This CDR3 comprises 16 residues. V lost 2 bases and J 0 bases, leaving 8 bases between the germline ends. Germline V gene lookup returns CDR1 SEHNR and CDR2 FQNEAQ (reference sequence). As DNA, the CDR3 is TGTGCCAGCAGCTTATTAGGGGACTCTGGGGCCAACGTCCTGACTTTC. It is translated as CASSLLGDSGANVLTF.

V usage is TRBV21-1 and J usage is TRBJ1-1. TRBV21-1 constitutes a pseudogene. The CDR3 covers 18 residues. CDR3 amino acids: CASSKERTGIRRDTEAFF. The CDR3 DNA follows: TGTGCCAGCAGCAAAGAACGCACGGGTATACGCAGAGACACTGAAGCTTTCTTT.

The rearrangement joins TRBV19 to TRBJ1-2; 9 nucleotides line up with TRBD1. Germline CDR1 is LNHDA and CDR2 is SQIVND (reference sequence). With 6 bases clipped from V and 4 bases from J, the junction kept 9 bases outside the gene matches. There are 15 residues in the CDR3. For the CDR3, the DNA is TGTGCCAGTAGACCCGGGACAGGGACCCTCTATGGCTACACCTTC. This codes for CASRPGTGTLYGYTF.

The V and J genes are TRBV28 and TRBJ1-3; unclear D gene. This CDR3 region has 19 residues. CDR1 MDHEN and CDR2 SYDVKM come from the germline V gene. The V end lost 1 base, the J end lost 4 bases, and 23 bases lay between the germline ends. The CDR3 nucleotides read TGTGCCAGCAGTTTATCCCTCCTGGACGGCCTGTCGGAGGGAAACACCATATATTTT. Protein sequence: CASSLSLLDGLSEGNTIYF.